The 30 T cell receptor beta chains reported below all come from one sample, sequenced in a study of T cells in localized non-small cell lung cancer. Libraries were prepared by immunoSEQ multiplex PCR; TCRdb keeps only in-frame clonotypes and omits some of them. The sample gives approximately 3,500 clones, 15% to 20% of which show up once; 9.5% is in the top ten. This specimen consisted of lung tumor tissue, obtained before any cancer treatment. The receptors originated from a woman aged 40-70 years with stage III squamous cell lung carcinoma.

By share of the sample, this clone is medium-sized. The chain recombines TRBV11-3 with TRBJ2-3, with D possibly TRBD2 on 5 matching bases. CDR3 length: 15 residues. Germline V gene data show CDR1 as SGHNT and CDR2 as YENEEA. Deletions cut 2 bases from V and 5 bases from J, with 14 bases between. CDR3 loop: CASSLREGQVDTQYF. In DNA form, the CDR3 reads TGTGCCAGCAGCTTAAGAGAGGGCCAGGTAGATACGCAGTATTTT.

This clone was counted between two and nine times. The V call is TRBV19, the J call TRBJ1-1; a weak D match, TRBD1 (6 bases). Germline-derived CDR1 and CDR2 are LNHDA and SQIVND (reference sequence). Trimming cost V 3 bases and J 4 bases, with 9 bases left between them. The CDR3 length is 13 residues. CDR3 sequence reads: CASSIGRGTEAFF. CDR3 DNA sequence: TGTGCCAGTAGTATCGGCAGGGGCACTGAAGCTTTCTTT.

V gene TRBV6-8 combines with J gene TRBJ2-2; D remains ambiguous. Germline V lookup: CDR1 MNHGY, CDR2 SAAAGT. The CDR3 runs to 17 residues. V lost 2 bases and J 3 bases, leaving 16 bases between the germline ends. DNA of the CDR3: TGTGCCAGCAGTTACCCCTACTCCGGGTATGACACCGGGGAGCTGTTTTTT. It translates to CASSYPYSGYDTGELFF.

The table lists this clone with a few counts. V gene TRBV6-8 combines with J gene TRBJ1-5, with TRBD1 identical over 10 bases. Trimming cost V 2 bases and J 3 bases; bases outside gene matches: 1. The germline CDR1 and CDR2 sequences are MNHGY and SAAAGT. The CDR3 consists of 15 residues. The CDR3 protein is CASSYRQGANQPQHF. In nucleotides, the CDR3 is TGTGCCAGCAGTTACAGACAGGGGGCCAATCAGCCCCAGCATTTT.

There are a few counts of this clone. The chain recombines TRBV6-8 with TRBJ1-5; 9 bases align to TRBD1. The CDR3 has 14 residues. Germline trimming cut 4 bases from V and 2 bases from J; bases unmatched to any gene: 0. The V gene's germline CDR1 is MNHGY and CDR2 SAAAGT. CDR3 residues: CASSWTGGNQPQHF. As DNA, the CDR3 is TGTGCCAGCAGTTGGACAGGGGGCAATCAGCCCCAGCATTTT.

This chain links TRBV18 with TRBJ2-7; D uncertain. The CDR3 runs to 12 residues. Germline V CDR1 and CDR2: KGHSH, LQKENI. Trimming shortened V by 3 bases and J by 2 bases, and 5 bases separated the two germline ends. The CDR3 spells CASSPTPYEQYF. The CDR3 bases are TGTGCCAGCTCACCGACGCCCTACGAGCAGTACTTC.

CDR3 bases: TGTGCCAGCAGGACAGGCCTCAATCAGCCCCAGCATTTT. Translation: CASRTGLNQPQHF. The chain carries TRBV19 and TRBJ1-5, with 7 bases lining up with TRBD1. V shed 9 bases, J shed 3 bases, and the junction held 5 bases outside the gene matches. The CDR3 loop spans 13 amino acids. In germline, CDR1 is LNHDA, CDR2 SQIVND (reference sequence).

The table lists this clone with a few counts. The chain recombines TRBV19 with TRBJ2-7; TRBD1 aligns across 7 bases. V lost 4 bases, J lost 3 bases, and 12 bases stayed unmatched. Germline values: CDR1 LNHDA, CDR2 SQIVND (reference sequence). The CDR3 runs 16 residues. Here the CDR3 DNA reads TGTGCCAGTAGTACAATTATGGGGACAGTTCTCTACGAGCAGTACTTC. It yields the protein CASSTIMGTVLYEQYF.

This clone showed up just a few times. The J gene is TRBJ2-5, the V gene TRBV11-3; 7 bases line up with TRBD1. Per the germline V gene, CDR1 is SGHNT and CDR2 is YENEEA. This CDR3 is built from 15 residues. V was clipped by 3 bases and J by 6 bases; unmatched bases: 10. The CDR3 region has the DNA TGTGCCAGCAGCTTCGCCGTAGGGGGCCGAAAGACCCAGTACTTC. Encoded protein: CASSFAVGGRKTQYF.

This clone appeared a few times. V is TRBV6-8 and J is TRBJ1-5, with a tentative D call TRBD1 (6 bases). The germline V gene has CDR1 MNHGY and CDR2 SAAAGT. This CDR3 is built from 16 residues. V was trimmed by 8 bases and J by 7 bases, leaving 24 bases between them. The CDR3 region has the DNA TGTGCCAGCTCACCCCGACTGACAGGCCAGGGGCAGCCCCAGCATTTT. As protein: CASSPRLTGQGQPQHF.

This chain joins TRBV6-8 and TRBJ1-2; TRBD1 agrees at 8 bases. Losses at the gene ends were 6 bases for V and 4 bases for J; bases not matched to a gene: 7. Germline CDR1 reads MNHGY; CDR2 reads SAAAGT. The CDR3 has 14 amino acids. CDR3 DNA: TGTGCCAGCAGGCAGGGGGCCGTGGGCTATGGCTACACCTTC. Translated: CASRQGAVGYGYTF.

Regarding this clone: At one boundary the junction diverges from the germline segment, which might be a read error. This chain connects TRBV6-8 to TRBJ2-7, with 7 bases identical to TRBD1. This CDR3 has 16 amino acids. Germline V gives CDR1 MNHGY, CDR2 SAAAGT. In DNA form, the CDR3 reads TGTGCCATCAGTGCCACCGCCCTCCGGGACAGCTACGAGCAGTACTTC. Its protein product is CAISATALRDSYEQYF.

The chain joins TRBV19 to TRBJ1-1, with D tentatively TRBD1 (5 bases). V was pared by 5 bases and J by 3 bases, with 16 bases between. Germline V gene lookup returns CDR1 LNHDA and CDR2 SQIVND (reference sequence). The CDR3 extends over 15 amino acids. DNA for the CDR3: TGTGCCAGTAGTGCAAGGGGCCCAGAATACACTGAAGCTTTCTTT. Translated, it gives CASSARGPEYTEAFF.

The table lists this clone with a few counts. This sequence joins TRBV11-3 and TRBJ2-7; 7 nucleotides agree with TRBD1. Germline CDR1 is SGHNT and CDR2 is YENEEA. This CDR3 spans 14 amino acids. V lost 0 bases, J lost 1 base, and 0 bases stayed unmatched. Written as DNA, the CDR3 is TGTGCCAGCAGCTTAGACAGGGGGTCCTACGAGCAGTACTTC. This translates into CASSLDRGSYEQYF.

By share, this clone counts as medium-sized. The V call is TRBV9, the J call TRBJ2-7; the match to TRBD2 covers 11 bases. The junction had 3 bases not matched to a gene; V was cut back by 9 bases and J by 1 base. The CDR3 covers 13 residues. Germline V gene data show CDR1 as SGDLS and CDR2 as YYNGEE. CDR3 in DNA: TGTGCCACCACTAGCGGGAGATCCTACGAGCAGTACTTC. Its translation: CATTSGRSYEQYF.

This clone came up a few times. This chain joins TRBV30 and TRBJ1-1, with a tentative D call TRBD1 (6 bases). CDR1 and CDR2 from the germline V gene are GTSNPN and SVGIG (reference sequence). V shed 2 bases and J shed 3 bases, with 7 bases lying between them. The CDR3 length is 12 residues. The CDR3 loop reads CAWSRGYTEAFF. For the CDR3, the DNA is TGTGCCTGGAGTAGGGGGTACACTGAAGCTTTCTTT.

This clone has more than one count but fewer than ten. The gene calls are TRBV19 and TRBJ1-1; TRBD1 is a possible D gene (5 bases). Trimming removed 4 bases at V and 1 base at J, with 10 bases between. The CDR3 loop spans 14 amino acids. Germline CDR1 and CDR2: LNHDA and SQIVND (reference sequence). This CDR3 reads CASSRSGKNTEAFF. Written as DNA, the CDR3 is TGTGCCAGTAGTAGATCAGGGAAGAACACTGAAGCTTTCTTT.

CDR3 sequence: CASSLSWGERHTGELFF. The CDR3 nucleotides read TGTGCCAGCAGCTTAAGTTGGGGAGAGCGCCACACCGGGGAGCTGTTTTTT. The V call is TRBV11-3, the J call TRBJ2-2, with a tentative D call TRBD2 (5 bases). Germline V gives CDR1 SGHNT, CDR2 YENEEA. The CDR3 consists of 17 residues. Deletions cut 2 bases from V and 3 bases from J, with 16 bases between.

This clone was counted a few times. This rearrangement joins TRBV6-8 to TRBJ2-3; tentative D call: TRBD1 (5 bases). Germline values: CDR1 MNHGY, CDR2 SAAAGT. This CDR3 spans 14 amino acids. Between the trimmed V and J ends, which lost 0 bases and 4 bases, there was a span of 8 bases. CDR3 amino acids: CASSYSGEADTQYF. The CDR3 DNA is TGTGCCAGCAGTTACTCAGGGGAAGCAGATACGCAGTATTTT.

This clone was observed a handful of times. The V and J genes are TRBV6-8 and TRBJ2-2; maybe TRBD1 (6 bases). In germline, CDR1 is MNHGY, CDR2 SAAAGT. There are 13 residues in the CDR3. With 5 bases removed from V and 5 bases from J, the gap between germline ends came to 9 bases. The CDR3 bases are TGTGCCAGCAGTATAACAGGGACCGGGGAGCTGTTTTTT. Encoded protein: CASSITGTGELFF.

The sample holds a few counts of this clone. V and J are TRBV28 and TRBJ1-5, with a tentative D call TRBD1 (5 bases). Germline V gene sequence: CDR1 MDHEN, CDR2 SYDVKM. V was pared by 3 bases and J by 2 bases, with 14 bases between. This CDR3 contains 16 residues. CDR3 residues: CASSLKRQTGNQPQHF. In nucleotides, the CDR3 is TGTGCCAGCAGTTTGAAAAGACAGACCGGCAATCAGCCCCAGCATTTT.

This clone was found a few times. This chain links TRBV9 with TRBJ1-1; 8 positions match TRBD1. Germline loops: CDR1 SGDLS, CDR2 YYNGEE. After removal of 4 bases from V and 1 base from J, the junction contained 6 bases not matched to a gene. The CDR3 sequence is 15 residues long. CDR3 residues: CASSPGQGKNTEAFF. Here the CDR3 DNA reads TGTGCCAGCAGCCCCGGACAGGGAAAGAACACTGAAGCTTTCTTT.

This clone is labeled as medium-sized. The chain couples TRBV11-3 to TRBJ2-1; a possible D gene is TRBD2 (6 bases). Germline CDR1 SGHNT, CDR2 YENEEA. This CDR3 is 14 amino acids long. Trimming pared 5 bases from V and 7 bases from J, leaving 15 bases between. The CDR3 DNA reads TGTGCCAGCAGCCCAGACGGGAGTAGGAATGAGCAGTTCTTC. It encodes CASSPDGSRNEQFF.

This clone has only a few counts. The chain has TRBV19 and TRBJ1-3; D is unclear. The ends were cut back, 7 bases at V and 0 bases at J, with 16 bases in the middle. Germline CDR1 reads LNHDA; CDR2 reads SQIVND (reference sequence). The CDR3 is 16 amino acids. This CDR3 reads CASTPRGTLSGNTIYF. The DNA of the CDR3 is TGTGCCAGTACCCCACGGGGAACCCTCTCTGGAAACACCATATATTTT.

This clone was found a few times. The rearrangement uses TRBV4-1 and TRBJ2-3; D is perhaps TRBD2 (6 bases). V was cut by 1 base and J by 13 bases, with 21 bases left in between. This CDR3 has 15 amino acids. Looked up from germline, CDR1 is MGHRA and CDR2 is YSYEKL. CDR3 nucleotides: TGCGCCAGCAGCCAAGCCGGGACTCAAAGGGAACGGGAGTATTTT. Amino acids: CASSQAGTQREREYF.

This clone is deemed medium-sized. J is TRBJ2-3 and V is TRBV9; D remains ambiguous. Germline V lookup: CDR1 SGDLS, CDR2 YYNGEE. The CDR3 spans 15 residues. Trimming cost V 0 bases and J 4 bases, with 12 bases left between them. In DNA, the CDR3 is TGTGCCAGCAGCGTAGGAAACGGGCTGGCAGATACGCAGTATTTT. Protein: CASSVGNGLADTQYF.

This clone has just a few counts. The rearrangement uses TRBV6-8 and TRBJ2-1; 9 bases match TRBD1. This CDR3 has 15 amino acids. V trimming: 6 bases; J trimming: 9 bases; junction bases outside the gene matches: 12. The germline V gene has CDR1 MNHGY and CDR2 SAAAGT. The CDR3 is CASRNRDRVSGEQFF. The CDR3 DNA sequence: TGTGCCAGCAGGAACCGGGACAGGGTTTCGGGTGAGCAGTTCTTC.

This clone was detected a few times. The chain couples TRBV28 to TRBJ1-2; D is undetermined. The germline V gene encodes CDR1 MDHEN and CDR2 SYDVKM. V was pared by 7 bases and J by 7 bases, with 13 bases between. The CDR3 loop spans 12 amino acids. This CDR3 reads CASTAGPVGYTF. In nucleotides, the CDR3 is TGTGCCAGCACTGCGGGCCCGGTTGGCTACACCTTC.

By share, this clone ranks as medium-sized (0.01 to 0.1%). The chain carries TRBV11-3 and TRBJ2-1, with unresolved D. The V gene's germline CDR1 is SGHNT and CDR2 YENEEA. This CDR3 contains 14 residues. Trimming stripped 3 bases from V and 5 bases from J, with 11 bases between. CDR3 amino acids: CASSLYGINNEQFF. The DNA for the CDR3 is TGTGCCAGCAGCTTGTATGGCATTAACAATGAGCAGTTCTTC.

J is TRBJ2-7 and V is TRBV19; D is tentatively TRBD1 or TRBD2 (5 bases each). CDR3 length: 19 residues. Germline CDR1 and CDR2: LNHDA and SQIVND (reference sequence). V lost 6 bases to trimming and J lost 3 bases, with 30 bases between them. Written as DNA, the CDR3 is TGTGCCAGTAGACTCCCCGACAGACGGCTGGGGGTTAGTAGCTACGAGCAGTACTTC. Amino acids: CASRLPDRRLGVSSYEQYF.